This T cell receptor beta chain appears in the sequencing data of a study of lymphopenia after photon versus proton radiotherapy. Regarding the study as a whole: In patients who died, overall survival fell as post-nadir TCR diversity dropped more. Proton therapy kept repertoires fairly stable, unlike photons, which gained effector/memory cells.

J gave up 9 bases and V 3 bases, and 10 bases lay outside the gene matches. Germline V lookup: CDR1 LNHDA, CDR2 SQIVND (reference sequence). CDR3 length: 15 amino acids. This table comes from immunoSEQ multiplex PCR, and its TCRdb copy is limited to in-frame clones, with some not included. Of under 30,000 clones in the sample, 80% to 90% are singletons; the top ten hold 50%. In the case of this clone: Its specificity is unknown.

Sequencing was performed on peripheral blood, taken from a patient treated with proton-based radiotherapy. The sequence was obtained from a woman aged 55-70 years with cholangiocarcinoma. Some clones in this sample may be carry-over from other donors' samples. This chain joins TRBV19 and TRBJ2-1, with 8 bases identical to TRBD2. The CDR3: CASSIPGGPGGEQFF. The CDR3 DNA follows: TGTGCCAGTAGTATCCCGGGAGGGCCTGGGGGTGAGCAGTTCTTC. The full variable domain, its missing parts supplied by reference TRBV19 and TRBJ2-1, is DGGITQSPKYLFRKEGQNVTLSCEQNLNHDAMYWYRQDPGQGLRLIYYSQIVNDFQKGDIAEGYSVSREKKESFPLTVTSAQKNPTAFYLCASSIPGGPGGEQFFGPGTRLTVL.